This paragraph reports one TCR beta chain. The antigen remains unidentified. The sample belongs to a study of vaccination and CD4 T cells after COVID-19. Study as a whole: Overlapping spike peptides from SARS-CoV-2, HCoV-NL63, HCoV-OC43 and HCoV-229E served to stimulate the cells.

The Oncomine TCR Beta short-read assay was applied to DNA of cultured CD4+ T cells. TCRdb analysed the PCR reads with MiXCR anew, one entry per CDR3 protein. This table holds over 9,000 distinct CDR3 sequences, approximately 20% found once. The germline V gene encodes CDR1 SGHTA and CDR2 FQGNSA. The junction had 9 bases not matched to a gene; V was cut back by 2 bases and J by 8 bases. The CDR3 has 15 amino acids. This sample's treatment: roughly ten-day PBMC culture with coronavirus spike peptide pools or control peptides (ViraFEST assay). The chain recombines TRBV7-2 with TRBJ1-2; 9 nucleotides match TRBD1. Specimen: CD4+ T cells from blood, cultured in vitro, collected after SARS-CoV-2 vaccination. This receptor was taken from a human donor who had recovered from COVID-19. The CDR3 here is CASSLSAQGAGGYTF. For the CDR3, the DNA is TGTGCCAGCAGCTTATCAGCACAGGGGGCGGGGGGCTACACCTTC.